This T cell receptor (beta chain) stems from a study of OX40 agonist ivuxolimab in advanced cancers. The germline gives CDR1 LNHDA, CDR2 SQIVND (reference sequence). This CDR3 has 15 residues. V was shortened by 8 bases and J by 5 bases, with 19 bases between the two germline ends. TCRdb's table, derived via immunoSEQ multiplex PCR, lists solely in-frame clones and lacks some. This table has nearly 70,000 clones, more than 80% appearing once. A few counts support this clone. The J gene is TRBJ1-5, the V gene TRBV19, with unresolved D. The sequence was collected from an adult with an advanced solid tumor such as melanoma, head and neck, liver or kidney cancer. Specimen: CD4+ or CD8+ T cells sorted from blood, collected in a trial of the OX40 agonist ivuxolimab. The CDR3 DNA follows: TGTGCCAGTTCTTCCGGGGAGGGTACATATCAGCCCCAGCATTTT. Its protein is CASSSGEGTYQPQHF.